This TCR beta chain derives from a study of beta chain features in type 1 diabetes. Isolated RNA was reverse transcribed in full, so expressed TCRB transcripts were sequenced. The protocol was immunoSEQ multiplex PCR, while the TCRdb copy is restricted to in-frame clones and leaves out a portion. The table records 250,000 to 300,000 clones, about 8.5% of them present only once. The CDR3 spans 10 residues. Germline lookup yields CDR1 GTSNPN and CDR2 SVGIG (reference sequence). Each of the CD4+ naive, central memory, regulatory and stem cell-like memory populations was sorted via CD45RO/CCR7/CD25/CD127/CD95/CD27. In its sample, this clone was seen a few times. Relative to the germline gene, one junction end is altered; a read error may explain this.

Sequenced input: central memory CD4+ T cells from blood. This sequence originates from a woman aged 18-29 years in good health. The chain combines TRBV30 with TRBJ1-1; D unresolved. The CDR3 sequence is CACSGIEAFF. The CDR3 DNA sequence: TGTGCCTGTAGTGGCATTGAAGCTTTCTTT.